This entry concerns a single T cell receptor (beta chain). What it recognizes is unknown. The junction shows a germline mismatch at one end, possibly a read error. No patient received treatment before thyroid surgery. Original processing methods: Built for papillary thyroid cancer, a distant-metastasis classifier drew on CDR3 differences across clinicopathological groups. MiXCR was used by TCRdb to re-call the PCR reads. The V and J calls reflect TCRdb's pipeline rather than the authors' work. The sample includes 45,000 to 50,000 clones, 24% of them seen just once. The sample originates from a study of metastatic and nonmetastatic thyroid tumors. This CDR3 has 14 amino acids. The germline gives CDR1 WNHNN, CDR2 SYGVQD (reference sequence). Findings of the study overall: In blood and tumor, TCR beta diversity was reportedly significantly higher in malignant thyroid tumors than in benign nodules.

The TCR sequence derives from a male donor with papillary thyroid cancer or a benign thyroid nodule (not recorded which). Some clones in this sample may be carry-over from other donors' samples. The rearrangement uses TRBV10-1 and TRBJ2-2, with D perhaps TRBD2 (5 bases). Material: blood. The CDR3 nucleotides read TGCGCCAGCAGTCGAGGGTGGCCCGACCGGGGAGCTGTTTTT. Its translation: CASSRGWPDRGAVF.